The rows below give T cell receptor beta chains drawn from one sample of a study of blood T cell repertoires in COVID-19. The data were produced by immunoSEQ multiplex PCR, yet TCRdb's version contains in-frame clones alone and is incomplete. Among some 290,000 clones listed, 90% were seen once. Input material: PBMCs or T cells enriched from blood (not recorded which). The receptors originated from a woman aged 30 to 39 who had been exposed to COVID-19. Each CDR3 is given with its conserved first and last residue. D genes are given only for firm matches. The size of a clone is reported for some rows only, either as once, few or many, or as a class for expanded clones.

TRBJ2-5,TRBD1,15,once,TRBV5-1,CASSVWTGPQETQYF,TGCGCCAGCAGCGTTTGGACAGGGCCCCAAGAGACCCAGTACTTC
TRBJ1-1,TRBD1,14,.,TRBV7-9,CASSFQGGGTEAFF,TGTGCCAGCAGCTTTCAGGGGGGTGGCACTGAAGCTTTCTTT
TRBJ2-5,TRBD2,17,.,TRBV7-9,CASSPRLAGGVEETQYF,TGTGCCAGCAGCCCTCGACTAGCGGGGGGCGTCGAGGAGACCCAGTACTTC
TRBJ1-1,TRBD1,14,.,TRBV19,CASMDRTLNTEAFF,TGTGCCAGCATGGACAGGACCCTGAACACTGAAGCTTTCTTT
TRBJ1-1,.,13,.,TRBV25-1,CASSVTVNTEAFF,TGTGCCAGCAGTGTAACAGTGAACACTGAAGCTTTCTTT
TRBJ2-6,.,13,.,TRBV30,CACEAPGANVLTF,TGTGCCTGCGAAGCCCCTGGGGCCAACGTCCTGACTTTC
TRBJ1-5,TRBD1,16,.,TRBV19,CASRRTGRWSNQPQHF,TGTGCCAGTAGAAGGACAGGGCGTTGGAGCAATCAGCCCCAGCATTTT
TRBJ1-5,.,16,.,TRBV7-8,CASSSGTPHSNQPQHF,TGTGCCAGCAGCTCAGGTACACCGCATAGCAATCAGCCCCAGCATTTT
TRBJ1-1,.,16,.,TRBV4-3,CASSRVPSGERTEAFF,TGCGCCAGCAGCCGGGTTCCATCAGGGGAGAGGACTGAAGCTTTCTTT
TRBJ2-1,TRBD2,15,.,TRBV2,CASSALGGAGNEQFF,TGTGCCAGCAGTGCCCTCGGGGGGGCCGGAAATGAGCAGTTCTTC
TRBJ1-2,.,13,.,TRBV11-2,CASSLGLNYGYTF,TGTGCCAGCAGCTTGGGACTGAACTATGGCTACACCTTC
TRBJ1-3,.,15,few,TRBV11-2,CASSGWQNSGNTIYF,TGTGCCAGCAGTGGCTGGCAGAACTCTGGAAACACCATATATTTT
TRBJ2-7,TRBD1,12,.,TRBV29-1,CSVGGQGLEQYF,TGCAGCGTTGGGGGACAGGGGCTCGAGCAGTACTTC
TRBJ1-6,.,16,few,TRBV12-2,CASRLAEGNYNSPLHF,TGTGCAAGTCGCTTAGCGGAGGGGAACTATAATTCACCCCTCCACTTT
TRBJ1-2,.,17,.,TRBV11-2,CASSSPTRRRRDYGYTF,TGTGCCAGCAGCTCCCCGACTCGGCGGCGGAGAGACTATGGCTACACCTTC
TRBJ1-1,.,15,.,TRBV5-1,CASSSQDGRNTEAFF,TGCGCCAGCAGCTCTCAGGATGGTCGGAACACTGAAGCTTTCTTT
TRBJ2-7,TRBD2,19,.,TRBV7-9,CASSSQGLAGELNSYEQYF,TGTGCCAGCAGCTCACAGGGTCTAGCGGGAGAACTTAACTCCTACGAGCAGTACTTC
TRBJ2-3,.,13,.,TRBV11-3,CASSGLGRGTQYF,TGTGCCAGCAGTGGTTTAGGACGGGGTACGCAGTATTTT
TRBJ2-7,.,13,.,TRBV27,CASSSTTVDEQYF,TGTGCCAGCAGTTCCACGACAGTCGACGAGCAGTACTTC
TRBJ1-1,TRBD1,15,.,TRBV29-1,CSVDSLGTVFAPAFF,TGCAGCGTCGATTCCTTAGGGACAGTGTTCGCCCCAGCTTTCTTT
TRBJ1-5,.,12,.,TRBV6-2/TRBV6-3,CASSQRAQPQHF,TGTGCCAGCAGCCAAAGAGCTCAGCCCCAGCATTTT
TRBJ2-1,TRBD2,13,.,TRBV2,CASWSGDYNEQFF,TGTGCCAGCTGGAGCGGGGACTACAATGAGCAGTTCTTC
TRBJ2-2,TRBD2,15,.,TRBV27,CASSPGLAGTGELFF,TGTGCCAGCAGTCCGGGACTAGCGGGAACCGGGGAGCTGTTTTTT
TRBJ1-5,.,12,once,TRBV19,CASSILYQPQHF,TGTGCCAGTAGTATACTGTATCAGCCCCAGCATTTT
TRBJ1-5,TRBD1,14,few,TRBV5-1,CASRTDRAGQPQHF,TGCGCCAGCAGGACGGACAGGGCGGGTCAGCCCCAGCATTTT
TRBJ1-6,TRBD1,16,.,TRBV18,CASSSTGVGYNSPLHF,TGTGCCAGCTCATCTACAGGGGTTGGCTATAATTCACCCCTCCACTTT
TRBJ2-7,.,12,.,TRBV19,CASTGIRHEQYF,TGTGCCAGTACGGGGATTAGGCACGAGCAGTACTTC
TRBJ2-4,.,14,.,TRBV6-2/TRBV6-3,CASSPSRPKNIQYF,TGTGCCAGCAGCCCCTCCAGGCCCAAAAACATTCAGTACTTC
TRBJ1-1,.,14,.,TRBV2,CASSVRVLNTEAFF,TGTGCCAGCAGTGTTCGGGTGCTGAACACTGAAGCTTTCTTT
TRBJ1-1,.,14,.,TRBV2,CASKFTDWDTEAFF,TGTGCCAGCAAATTTACGGACTGGGACACTGAAGCTTTCTTT
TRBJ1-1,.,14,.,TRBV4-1,CASSQILVNTEAFF,TGCGCCAGCAGCCAGATATTAGTAAACACTGAAGCTTTCTTT
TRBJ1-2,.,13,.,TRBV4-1,CASSPNSLLGYTF,TGCGCCAGCAGCCCTAACTCCTTGCTCGGCTACACCTTC
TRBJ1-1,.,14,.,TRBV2,CASRRGQIDTEAFF,TGTGCCAGCAGGCGCGGACAGATAGACACTGAAGCTTTCTTT
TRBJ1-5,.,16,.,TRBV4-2,CASSPRGAGSNQPQHF,TGTGCCAGCAGCCCAAGAGGTGCGGGTTCCAATCAGCCCCAGCATTTT
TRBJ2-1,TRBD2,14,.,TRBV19,CASCIAGGPREQFF,TGTGCCAGTTGCATAGCGGGGGGGCCTCGTGAGCAGTTCTTC
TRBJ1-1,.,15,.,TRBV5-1,CASSLVDNSNTEAFF,TGCGCCAGCAGCTTGGTTGACAACTCGAACACTGAAGCTTTCTTT
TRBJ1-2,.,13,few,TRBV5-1,CASSLDSNYGYTF,TGCGCCAGCAGCTTGGACAGTAACTATGGCTACACCTTC
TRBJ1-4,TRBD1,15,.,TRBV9,CASSVQGASNEKLFF,TGTGCCAGCAGCGTCCAGGGGGCGTCTAATGAAAAACTGTTTTTT
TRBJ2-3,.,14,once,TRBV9,CASSPQVSTDTQYF,TGTGCCAGCAGCCCTCAGGTTAGCACAGATACGCAGTATTTT
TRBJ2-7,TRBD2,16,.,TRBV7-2,CASSLAGGGRLYEQYF,TGTGCCAGCAGCTTAGCAGGCGGGGGGCGCCTCTACGAGCAGTACTTC
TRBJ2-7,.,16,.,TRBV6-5,CASSYAWGESVYEQYF,TGTGCCAGCAGTTATGCTTGGGGGGAAAGTGTCTACGAGCAGTACTTC
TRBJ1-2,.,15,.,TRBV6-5,CASSPATQGNYGYTF,TGTGCCAGCAGTCCCGCAACCCAGGGCAACTATGGCTACACCTTC
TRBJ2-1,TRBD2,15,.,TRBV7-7,CASSLGTGGMGEQFF,TGTGCCAGCAGCTTAGGAACGGGGGGTATGGGTGAGCAGTTCTTC
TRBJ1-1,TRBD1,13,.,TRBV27,CASSGGQATEAFF,TGTGCCAGCAGTGGGGGACAGGCCACTGAAGCTTTCTTT
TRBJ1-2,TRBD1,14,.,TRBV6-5,CASALLVQGNGYTF,TGTGCCAGCGCCCTTCTCGTACAGGGGAATGGCTACACCTTC
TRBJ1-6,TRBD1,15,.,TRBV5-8,CASSLTVGTGFTLHF,TGTGCCAGCAGCTTGACGGTAGGGACAGGTTTCACCCTCCACTTT